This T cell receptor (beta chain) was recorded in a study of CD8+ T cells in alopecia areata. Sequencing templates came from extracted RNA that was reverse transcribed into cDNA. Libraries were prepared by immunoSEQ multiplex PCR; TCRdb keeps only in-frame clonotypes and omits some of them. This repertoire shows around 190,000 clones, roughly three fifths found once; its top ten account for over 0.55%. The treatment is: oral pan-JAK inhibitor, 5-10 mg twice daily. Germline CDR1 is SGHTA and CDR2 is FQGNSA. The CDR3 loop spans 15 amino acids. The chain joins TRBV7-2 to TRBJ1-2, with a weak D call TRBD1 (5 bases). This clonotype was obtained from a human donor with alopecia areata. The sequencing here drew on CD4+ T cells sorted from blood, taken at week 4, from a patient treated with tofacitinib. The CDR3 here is CATSLRGGDRNGYTF. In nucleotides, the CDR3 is TGTGCAACAAGCTTACGGGGCGGTGATAGGAATGGCTACACCTTC.